This TCR beta chain came from a study of breast tumors, draining lymph nodes, adjacent tissues. TCRdb reanalysed the multiplex PCR reads using MiXCR and keeps one entry per CDR3 protein. The sample lists some 120,000 distinct CDR3 sequences; about 20% were seen once. The lymph nodes were axillary draining lymph nodes from breast cancer patients. In this sample, this clonotype turned up many times. Its antigen remains unidentified. The CDR3 spans 15 residues. The V end was cut by 3 bases, the J end by 1 base, with 14 bases between. Germline V gene sequence: CDR1 DFQATT, CDR2 SNEGSKA (reference sequence). Study-wide results and limits: Tumor TCR diversity was below lymph nodes but above nontumor tissue.

The origin of this receptor is a female donor with breast cancer. Some clones in this sample may be carry-over from other donors' samples. The V call is TRBV20-1, the J call TRBJ2-3; D unclear. What was sequenced was axillary lymph node tissue. Here the CDR3 reads CSARWVKTGTDTQYF. CDR3 bases: TGCAGTGCTAGGTGGGTGAAGACCGGCACAGATACGCAGTATTTT.